This T cell receptor (beta chain) originates from a study of PD-L1 blockade in urothelial cancer. As for the study in general: Study patients had been treated with 0 to 3 previous chemotherapy regimens. A median around 140,000 T cells were found in blood samples. Study-level points and caveats: Tumor-associated blood clones were expanded more by durable-benefit patients at 3 weeks.

This sample's time point: pretreatment peripheral blood. Patients suffered from locally advanced or metastatic urothelial carcinoma. This CDR3 region has 14 residues. Germline V gene sequence: CDR1 SGHRS, CDR2 YFSETQ. The V end was cut by 4 bases, the J end by 0 bases, with 8 bases between. Worth noting for this clone: The antigen is unknown.

The assay was immunoSEQ multiplex PCR, and TCRdb's table has in-frame clones only and misses some. The repertoire holds about 130,000 clones, 65% to 85% seen once, with about 2.9% in the top ten. Sequenced here: PBMCs, sampled around atezolizumab (anti-PD-L1) treatment. This chain connects TRBV5-1 to TRBJ2-1; D is undetermined. This receptor was taken from a man aged 45-60 years with urothelial cancer. In nucleotides, the CDR3 is TGCGCCAGCAGCCCAGAAAGCTCCTACAATGAGCAGTTCTTC. Translation gives CASSPESSYNEQFF.